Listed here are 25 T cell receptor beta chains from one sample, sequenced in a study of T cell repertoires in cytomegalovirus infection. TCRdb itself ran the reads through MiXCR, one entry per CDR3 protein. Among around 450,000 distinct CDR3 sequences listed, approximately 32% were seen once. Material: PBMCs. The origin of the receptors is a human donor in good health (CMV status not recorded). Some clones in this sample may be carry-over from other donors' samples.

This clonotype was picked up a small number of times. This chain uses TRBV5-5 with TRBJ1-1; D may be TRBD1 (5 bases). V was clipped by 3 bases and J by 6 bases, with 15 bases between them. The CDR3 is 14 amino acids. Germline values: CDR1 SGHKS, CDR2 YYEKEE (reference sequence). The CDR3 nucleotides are TGTGCCAGCAGCTCGGGAGGCACAGGCGCTGAAGCTTTCTTT. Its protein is CASSSGGTGAEAFF.

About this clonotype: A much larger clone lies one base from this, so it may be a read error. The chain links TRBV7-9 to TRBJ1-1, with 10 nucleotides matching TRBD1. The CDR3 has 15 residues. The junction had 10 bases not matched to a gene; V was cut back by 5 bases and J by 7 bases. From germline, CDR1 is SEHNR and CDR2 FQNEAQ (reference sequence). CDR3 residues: CASSSVRDRGYEAFF. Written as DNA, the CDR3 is TGTGCCAGCAGCAGCGTAAGGGACAGGGGATATGAAGCTTTCTTT.

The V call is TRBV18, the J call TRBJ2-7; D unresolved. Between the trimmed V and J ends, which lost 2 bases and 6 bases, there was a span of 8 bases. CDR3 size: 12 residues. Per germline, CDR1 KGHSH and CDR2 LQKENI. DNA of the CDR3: TGTGCCAGCTCACCAATGGAAGCCGAGCAGTACTTC. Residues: CASSPMEAEQYF.

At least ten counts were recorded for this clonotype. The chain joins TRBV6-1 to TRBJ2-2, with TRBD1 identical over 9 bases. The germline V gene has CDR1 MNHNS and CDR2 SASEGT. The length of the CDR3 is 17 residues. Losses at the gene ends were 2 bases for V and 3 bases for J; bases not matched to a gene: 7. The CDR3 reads CASSERRGQGYTGELFF. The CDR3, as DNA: TGTGCCAGCAGTGAAAGACGGGGACAGGGATACACCGGGGAGCTGTTTTTT.

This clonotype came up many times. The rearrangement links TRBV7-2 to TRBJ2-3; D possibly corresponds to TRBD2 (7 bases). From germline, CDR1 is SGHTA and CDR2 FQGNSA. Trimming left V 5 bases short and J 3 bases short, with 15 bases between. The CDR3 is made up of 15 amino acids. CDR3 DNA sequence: TGTGCCAGCAGCCCTCCGGGGAGGGGGACAGATACGCAGTATTTT. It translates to CASSPPGRGTDTQYF.

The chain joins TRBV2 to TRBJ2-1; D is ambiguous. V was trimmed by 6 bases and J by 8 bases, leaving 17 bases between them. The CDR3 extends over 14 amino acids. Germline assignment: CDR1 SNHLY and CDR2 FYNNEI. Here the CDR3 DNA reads TGTGCCAGCAGGGCCAGACTTGAGTCGCATGAGCAGTTCTTC. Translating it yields CASRARLESHEQFF.

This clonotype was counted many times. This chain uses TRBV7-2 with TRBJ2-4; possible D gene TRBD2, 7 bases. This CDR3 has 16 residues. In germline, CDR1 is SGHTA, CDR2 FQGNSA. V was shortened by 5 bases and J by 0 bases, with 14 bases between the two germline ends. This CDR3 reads CASSAKGGSAKNIQYF. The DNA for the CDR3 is TGTGCCAGCAGCGCAAAGGGGGGGTCAGCCAAAAACATTCAGTACTTC.

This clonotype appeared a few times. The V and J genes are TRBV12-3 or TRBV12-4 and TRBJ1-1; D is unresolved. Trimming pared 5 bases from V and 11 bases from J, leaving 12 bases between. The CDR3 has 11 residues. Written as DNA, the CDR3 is TGTGCCAGCAGTATTTATGGAGAGGCTTTCTTT. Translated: CASSIYGEAFF.

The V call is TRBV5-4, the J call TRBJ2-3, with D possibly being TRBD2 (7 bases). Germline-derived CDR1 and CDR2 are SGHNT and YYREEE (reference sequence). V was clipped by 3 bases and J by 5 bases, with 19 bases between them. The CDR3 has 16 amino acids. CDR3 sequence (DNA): TGTGCCAGCAGCTCGGGTGGGGGGGGCCGCCAAGATACGCAGTATTTT. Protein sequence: CASSSGGGGRQDTQYF.

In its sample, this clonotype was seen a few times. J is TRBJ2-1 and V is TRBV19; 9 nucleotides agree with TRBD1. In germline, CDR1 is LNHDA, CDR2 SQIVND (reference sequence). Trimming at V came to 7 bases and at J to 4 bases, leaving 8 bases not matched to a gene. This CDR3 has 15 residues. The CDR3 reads CASTLDRGWYNEQFF. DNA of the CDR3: TGTGCCAGTACCCTTGACAGGGGGTGGTACAATGAGCAGTTCTTC.

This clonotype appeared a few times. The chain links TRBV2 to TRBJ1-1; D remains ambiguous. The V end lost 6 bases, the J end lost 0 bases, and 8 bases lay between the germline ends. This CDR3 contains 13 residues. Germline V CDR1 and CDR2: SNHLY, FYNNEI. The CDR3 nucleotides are TGTGCCAGCAGCGCCGATTTGAACACTGAAGCTTTCTTT. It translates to CASSADLNTEAFF.

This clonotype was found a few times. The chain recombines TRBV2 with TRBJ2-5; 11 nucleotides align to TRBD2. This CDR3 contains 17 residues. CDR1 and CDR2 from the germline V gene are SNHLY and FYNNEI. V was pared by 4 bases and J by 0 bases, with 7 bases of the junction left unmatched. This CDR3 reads CASSVRLAGGYQETQYF. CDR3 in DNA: TGTGCCAGCAGTGTACGTCTAGCGGGGGGTTACCAAGAGACCCAGTACTTC.

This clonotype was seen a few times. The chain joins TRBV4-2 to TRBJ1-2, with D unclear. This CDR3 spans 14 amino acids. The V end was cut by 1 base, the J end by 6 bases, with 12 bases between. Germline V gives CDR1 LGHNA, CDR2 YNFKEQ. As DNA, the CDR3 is TGTGCCAGCAGCCAAGCAGGAGCTGGAGATGGCTACACCTTC. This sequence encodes CASSQAGAGDGYTF.

This CDR3 reads CASSPRDRYTDTQYF. The CDR3 DNA is TGTGCCAGCAGCCCCCGGGACAGGTATACAGATACGCAGTATTTT. V usage is TRBV7-2 and J usage is TRBJ2-3; TRBD1 agrees at 8 bases. Germline values: CDR1 SGHTA, CDR2 FQGNSA. The V segment lost 5 bases and the J segment 3 bases; nucleotides outside the gene matches: 7. CDR3 length: 15 amino acids.

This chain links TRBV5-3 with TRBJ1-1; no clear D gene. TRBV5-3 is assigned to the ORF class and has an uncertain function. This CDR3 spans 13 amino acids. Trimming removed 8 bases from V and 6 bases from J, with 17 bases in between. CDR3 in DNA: TGTGCCAGCAGCACTGGGCTGTCCGCTGAAGCTTTCTTT. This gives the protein CASSTGLSAEAFF.

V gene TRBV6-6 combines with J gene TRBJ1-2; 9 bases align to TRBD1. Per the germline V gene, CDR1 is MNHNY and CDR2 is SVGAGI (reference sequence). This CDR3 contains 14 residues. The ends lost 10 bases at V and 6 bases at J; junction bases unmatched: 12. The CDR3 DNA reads TGTGCCATCAGGTCTACCGGGACAGGGAATGGCTACACCTTC. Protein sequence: CAIRSTGTGNGYTF.

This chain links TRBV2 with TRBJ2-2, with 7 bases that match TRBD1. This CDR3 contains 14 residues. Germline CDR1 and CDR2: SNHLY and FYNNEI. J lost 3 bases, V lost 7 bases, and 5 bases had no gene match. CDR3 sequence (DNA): TGTGCCAGCATGAGGACAGGCCACACCGGGGAGCTGTTTTTT. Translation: CASMRTGHTGELFF.

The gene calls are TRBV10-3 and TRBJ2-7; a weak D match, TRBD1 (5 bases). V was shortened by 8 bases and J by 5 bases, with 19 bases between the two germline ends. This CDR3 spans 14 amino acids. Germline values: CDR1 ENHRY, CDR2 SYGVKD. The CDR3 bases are TGTGCCATCGGTTTTGAAACAGGTTACGACGAGCAGTACTTC. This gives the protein CAIGFETGYDEQYF.

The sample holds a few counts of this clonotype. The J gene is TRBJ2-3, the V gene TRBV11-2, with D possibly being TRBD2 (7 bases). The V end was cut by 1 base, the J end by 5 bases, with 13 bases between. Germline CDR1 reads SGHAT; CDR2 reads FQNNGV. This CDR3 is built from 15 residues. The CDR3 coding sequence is TGTGCCAGCAGCTTAGTCTGGGGGGGGCGAGATACGCAGTATTTT. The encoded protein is CASSLVWGGRDTQYF.

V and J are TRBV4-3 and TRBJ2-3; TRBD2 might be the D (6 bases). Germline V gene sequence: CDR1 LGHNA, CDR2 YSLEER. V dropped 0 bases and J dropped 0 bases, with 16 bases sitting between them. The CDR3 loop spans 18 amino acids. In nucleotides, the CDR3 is TGCGCCAGCAGCCAAGACGTCATCAGGGACTTCAGCACAGATACGCAGTATTTT. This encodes CASSQDVIRDFSTDTQYF.

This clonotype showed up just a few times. The CDR3 sequence is CASSPRRGANSPLHF. Written as DNA, the CDR3 is TGTGCCAGTAGTCCCCGGCGAGGGGCTAATTCACCCCTCCACTTT. The chain has TRBV19 and TRBJ1-6, with D possibly matching TRBD1 (5 bases). CDR1 LNHDA and CDR2 SQIVND come from the germline V gene (reference sequence). The V end was cut by 5 bases, the J end by 6 bases, with 14 bases between. CDR3 length equals 15 residues.

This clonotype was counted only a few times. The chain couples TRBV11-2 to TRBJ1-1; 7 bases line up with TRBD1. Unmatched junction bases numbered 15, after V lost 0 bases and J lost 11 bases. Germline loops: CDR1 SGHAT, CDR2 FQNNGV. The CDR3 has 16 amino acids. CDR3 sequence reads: CASSLDRNRGPGGAFF. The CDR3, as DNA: TGTGCCAGCAGCTTAGATCGCAACAGGGGCCCAGGCGGGGCTTTCTTT.

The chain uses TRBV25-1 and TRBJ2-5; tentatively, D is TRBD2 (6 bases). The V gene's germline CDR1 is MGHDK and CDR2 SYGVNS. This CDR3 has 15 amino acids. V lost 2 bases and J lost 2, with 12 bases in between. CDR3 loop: CASSEGSGVQETQYF. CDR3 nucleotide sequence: TGTGCCAGCAGTGAAGGTAGCGGCGTACAAGAGACCCAGTACTTC. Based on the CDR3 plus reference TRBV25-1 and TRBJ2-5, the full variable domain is EADIYQTPRYLVIGTGKKITLECSQTMGHDKMYWYQQDPGMELHLIHYSYGVNSTEKGDLSSESTVSRIRTEHFPLTLESARPSHTSQYLCASSEGSGVQETQYFGPGTRLLVL.

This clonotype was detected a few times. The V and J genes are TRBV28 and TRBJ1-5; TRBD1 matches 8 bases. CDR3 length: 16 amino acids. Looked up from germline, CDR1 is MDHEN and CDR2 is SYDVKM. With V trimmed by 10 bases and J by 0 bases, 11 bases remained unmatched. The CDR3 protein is CATDRASVPSNQPQHF. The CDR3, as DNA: TGTGCCACGGACAGGGCGAGTGTGCCTAGCAATCAGCCCCAGCATTTT.

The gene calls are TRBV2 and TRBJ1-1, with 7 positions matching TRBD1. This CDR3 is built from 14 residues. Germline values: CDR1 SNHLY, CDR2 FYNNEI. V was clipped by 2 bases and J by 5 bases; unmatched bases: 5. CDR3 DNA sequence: TGTGCCAGCAGTGAACAGGGGGTCGGGACTGAAGCTTTCTTT. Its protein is CASSEQGVGTEAFF. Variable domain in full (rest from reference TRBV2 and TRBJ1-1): EPEVTQTPSHQVTQMGQEVILRCVPISNHLYFYWYRQILGQKVEFLVSFYNNEISEKSEIFDDQFSVERPDGSNFTLKIRSTKLEDSAMYFCASSEQGVGTEAFFGQGTRLTVV.